Shown below are 11 T cell receptor beta chains from a single sample sequenced in a study of regulatory T cells in long-lasting Graves disease. Time point noted: newly diagnosed GD, antithyroid drugs for less than 3 months. From PBMCs, RNA was extracted and then used to make the TCR library. Relying on iRepertoire HTBI primers and Arm-PCR of CDR3 regions, the team built TCR beta libraries. MiXCR, run by TCRdb on the multiplex PCR reads, gives a single entry per CDR3 protein. This repertoire shows a few hundred thousand distinct CDR3 sequences, approximately 12% found once; its top ten account for roughly a tenth. Separately, the same data were catalogued under a study of T cells in Graves' hyperthyroidism and ophthalmopathy.

This specimen was peripheral blood mononuclear cells (PBMCs), taken at new diagnosis, from a patient treated with antithyroid drugs. These receptors were taken from a man younger than 40 with Graves disease.

This clonotype was counted a few times. The J gene is TRBJ2-6, the V gene TRBV18; the D gene is possibly TRBD1 (5 bases). This CDR3 contains 15 residues. V gave up 3 bases and J gave up 2 bases, with 8 bases separating them. Germline lookup yields CDR1 KGHSH and CDR2 LQKENI. The CDR3 loop reads CASSPTVAGANVLTF. In DNA, the CDR3 is TGTGCCAGCTCACCGACAGTGGCTGGGGCCAACGTCCTGACTTTC.

V and J are TRBV29-1 and TRBJ2-7, with TRBD2 matching over 12 bases. Losses at the gene ends were 6 bases for V and 2 bases for J; bases not matched to a gene: 8. This CDR3 is built from 15 residues. In germline, CDR1 is SQVTM, CDR2 ANQGSEA. CDR3 loop: CSVAGLAGYTYEQYF. CDR3 DNA sequence: TGCAGCGTCGCCGGACTAGCGGGATACACCTACGAGCAGTACTTC.

This clonotype was counted between two and nine times. J is TRBJ2-1 and V is TRBV27; D gene ambiguous. The germline V and J ends were trimmed by 5 bases and 9 bases, with 14 bases remaining between them. Germline-derived CDR1 and CDR2 are MNHEY and SMNVEV (reference sequence). The CDR3 extends over 13 amino acids. The chain's CDR3 is CASSETLGGEQFF. The CDR3 bases are TGTGCCAGCAGTGAGACCCTAGGTGGTGAGCAGTTCTTC.

This clonotype was observed many times. The chain couples TRBV12-3 or TRBV12-4 to TRBJ2-2; no reliable D call. The CDR3 is 14 amino acids. V lost 7 bases, J lost 1 base, and 10 bases lay in between. In nucleotides, the CDR3 is TGTGCCAGCAATCCGGCGCGGAACACCGGGGAGCTGTTTTTT. Amino acids: CASNPARNTGELFF.

The table lists this clonotype with many counts. This chain uses TRBV30 with TRBJ1-1; D is undetermined. This CDR3 has 13 amino acids. CDR1 is GTSNPN and CDR2 is SVGIG in the germline V gene (reference sequence). V was shortened by 4 bases and J by 5 bases, with 14 bases between the two germline ends. The CDR3 region has the DNA TGTGCCTGGAAAGAGTCTCCGGGGACTGAAGCTTTCTTT. This sequence encodes CAWKESPGTEAFF.

This clonotype was found many times. The chain is built from TRBV7-9 and TRBJ1-4; D is possibly TRBD1 (6 bases). The CDR3 consists of 16 residues. Germline V CDR1 and CDR2: SEHNR, FQNEAQ (reference sequence). V shed 3 bases and J shed 7 bases, with 18 bases lying between them. The CDR3 bases are TGTGCCAGCAGCTTTCCGTTCCAGGGGCGGTCTGAAAAACTGTTTTTT. It is translated as CASSFPFQGRSEKLFF.

This clonotype was detected ten times or more. This sequence joins TRBV14 and TRBJ2-3; TRBD2 might be the D (6 bases). Germline CDR1 reads SGHDN; CDR2 reads FVKESK. The CDR3 extends over 17 amino acids. The ends were cut back, 2 bases at V and 0 bases at J, with 15 bases in the middle. The CDR3 spells CASSQLASAPSTDTQYF. The CDR3, as DNA: TGTGCCAGCAGCCAATTGGCTAGCGCTCCTAGCACAGATACGCAGTATTTT.

This clonotype occurred many times. The chain couples TRBV11-2 to TRBJ2-1; 10 bases are shared with TRBD2. V dropped 3 bases and J dropped 0; count of bases not matched to a gene: 8. Looked up from germline, CDR1 is SGHAT and CDR2 is FQNNGV. CDR3 length: 18 residues. The CDR3 DNA reads as TGTGCCAGCAGCTTGGAAAGCGGGAGGGCGAGCTCCTACAATGAGCAGTTCTTC. This codes for CASSLESGRASSYNEQFF. Full variable domain (missing parts from reference TRBV11-2 and TRBJ2-1): EAGVAQSPRYKIIEKRQSVAFWCNPISGHATLYWYQQILGQGPKLLIQFQNNGVVDDSQLPKDRFSAERLKGVDSTLKIQPAKLEDSAVYLCASSLESGRASSYNEQFFGPGTRLTVL.

Only a few counts were recorded for this clonotype. The V call is TRBV20-1, the J call TRBJ2-3, with TRBD1 matching 10 bases. This CDR3 contains 15 residues. The junction had 8 bases not matched to a gene; V was cut back by 6 bases and J by 2 bases. CDR1 DFQATT and CDR2 SNEGSKA come from the germline V gene (reference sequence). This CDR3 reads CSASPGQGSTDTQYF. CDR3 coding DNA: TGCAGTGCGTCGCCGGGACAGGGGTCCACAGATACGCAGTATTTT.

This clonotype appeared a single time. J is TRBJ2-4 and V is TRBV27; the match to TRBD2 covers 9 bases. CDR3 length: 14 amino acids. Per the germline V gene, CDR1 is MNHEY and CDR2 is SMNVEV (reference sequence). Unmatched junction bases numbered 4, after V lost 7 bases and J lost 3 bases. The CDR3 sequence: CASMLAGNKNIQYF. In DNA, the CDR3 is TGTGCCAGCATGCTAGCGGGAAACAAAAACATTCAGTACTTC.

This clonotype was seen ten or more times. The chain recombines TRBV12-5 with TRBJ2-1; D is perhaps TRBD2 (6 bases). The length of the CDR3 is 13 residues. In germline, CDR1 is LGHNT, CDR2 FRNRAP. Trimming took off 4 bases at V and 4 bases at J, with 8 bases between the two ends. The CDR3 bases are TGTGCTAGTGGTTGGGGACTTTACAATGAGCAGTTCTTC. It translates to CASGWGLYNEQFF.